This TCR beta chain was captured in a study of T-cell reconstitution after alpha-beta-depleted transplantation in children. General study points: It was surviving recipient T cells and thymic progenitors that gave some patients high TCRbeta diversity at day 60.

This clonotype was observed many times. Antigen specificity is unknown. Unique molecular identifiers were used to barcode this TCRbeta library. TCRdb reanalysed the PCR reads using MiXCR and keeps one entry per CDR3 protein. The sample records over 200,000 distinct CDR3 sequences, roughly 10% being singletons. V shed 0 bases and J shed 6 bases, with 5 bases lying between them. The V gene's germline CDR1 is LGHNA and CDR2 YNFKEQ. This CDR3 has 12 amino acids. The rearrangement links TRBV4-2 to TRBJ2-5; D unclear. The clonotype originates from a child younger than two with acute myeloid leukemia, due to receive a stem cell transplant. This material consisted of PBMCs, taken before TCRalphabeta/CD19-depleted stem cell transplant. The CDR3 region has the DNA TGTGCCAGCAGCCAAGATATGAAGACCCAGTACTTC. Amino acids: CASSQDMKTQYF.